What follows is one T cell receptor beta chain and its context. Its antigen remains unknown. The record originates from a study of response to subunit inactivated influenza vaccine. The CDR3 consists of 14 residues. V was shortened by 4 bases and J by 8 bases, with 14 bases between the two germline ends. Germline CDR1 and CDR2: WSHSY and SAAADI. TCRdb ran MiXCR on the RT-PCR reads and lists one entry per CDR3 protein. The table lists about 480,000 distinct CDR3 sequences, less than 30% of them singletons. The study, taken as a whole, reports: The authors suggested that few new T cells are recruited per seasonal influenza vaccination.

Sequenced material: CD4+ T cells sorted from PBMCs, taken 4 to 6 days after vaccination. This receptor was identified in a man aged 45-65 years who received an inactivated influenza vaccine. The V gene is TRBV10-2, the J gene TRBJ2-2; D unclear. This chain's CDR3 is CASSGVLRDGELFF. CDR3 bases: TGCGCCAGCAGTGGGGTACTCAGAGATGGGGAGCTGTTTTTT.